What follows describes a single T cell receptor (beta chain). What it recognizes is unknown. The data belong to a study of Ad26.COV2.S vaccination and SARS-CoV-2 variants. Study-wide background: Donor participated within the Ad26.COV2.S arm of the COV1001 trial. Intramuscularly, Ad26.COV2.S was given either once or twice, 56 days apart.

Treatment: 19 received Ad26.COV2.S at low or high dose, single or two shots; roughly five received placebo; per-sample allocation not given. Collection of the samples took place on day 63 after the first injection of vaccine or placebo. Study findings and constraints: Recipients given vaccine exceeded placebo recipients in spike-specific TCR breadth.

V dropped 2 bases and J dropped 7 bases, with 5 bases sitting between them. This CDR3 has 12 amino acids. The germline V gene has CDR1 SGHAT and CDR2 FQNNGV. Data came from immunoSEQ multiplex PCR; TCRdb stores just in-frame clones and leaves some out. The sample includes about 480,000 clones, around 90% seen only once; the top ten take 10% to 15%. The origin of this receptor is a person between 18 and 65 years old who received the Ad26.COV2.S COVID-19 vaccine or a placebo. Specimen: peripheral blood, collected in a trial of Ad26.COV2.S vaccine versus placebo. The gene calls are TRBV11-2 and TRBJ2-2, with D hard to call. The CDR3 coding sequence is TGTGCCAGCAGCTTACCCTTCGGGGAGCTGTTTTTT. The encoded protein is CASSLPFGELFF.